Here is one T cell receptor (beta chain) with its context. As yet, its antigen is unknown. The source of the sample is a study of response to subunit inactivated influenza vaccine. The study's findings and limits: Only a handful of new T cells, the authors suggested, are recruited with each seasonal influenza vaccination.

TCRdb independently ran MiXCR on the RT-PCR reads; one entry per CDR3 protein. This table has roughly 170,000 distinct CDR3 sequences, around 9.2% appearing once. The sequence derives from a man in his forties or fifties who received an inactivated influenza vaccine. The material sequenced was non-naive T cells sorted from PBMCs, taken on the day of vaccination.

The CDR3 protein is CSAGNPGMVKGDGYTF. In nucleotides, the CDR3 is TGCAGTGCTGGAAATCCGGGTATGGTCAAGGGGGATGGCTACACCTTC. V and J are TRBV20-1 and TRBJ1-2; D may be TRBD1 (6 bases). Germline-derived CDR1 and CDR2 are DFQATT and SNEGSKA (reference sequence). The CDR3 runs 16 residues. Deletions cut 5 bases from V and 6 bases from J, with 25 bases between.